This TCR beta chain is drawn from a study of cytomegalovirus exposure and HLA in healthy donors. General observations from the study: Further analysis, carried out later, found HLA-associated TCR beta chains more clonally expanded than equally common other chains. Most TCR sequences were rare, but some public TCRs occurred in many donors.

The CDR3 sequence is 15 residues long. Looked up from germline, CDR1 is SEHNR and CDR2 is FQNEAQ (reference sequence). With respect to this clone: Its target is unknown. The junction departs from the called germline gene at one end, perhaps through a read error.

PCR involved 60 Vbeta and 13 Jbeta primers. TCRdb keeps only in-frame clones here, not all; method: immunoSEQ multiplex PCR. This table has some 140,000 clones, approximately 80% appearing once. The sequencing sample was made of PBMCs. This sequence was found in a male donor in good health and CMV-seropositive. The J gene is TRBJ2-3, the V gene TRBV7-9; TRBD2 might be the D (6 bases). The CDR3 here is CSSTFLATSTDTQYF. The CDR3 nucleotides are TGTTCCAGCACCTTTCTAGCGACTAGCACAGATACGCAGTATTTT.